Below are 32 T cell receptor beta chains sequenced from a single sample in a study of CD8+CD57+ T cells in acquired aplastic anemia. The TCR beta profiling, which covered VDJ combination and CDR3 sequence, was carried out using genomic DNA as the template. TCRdb used MiXCR to reprocess the reads, holding one entry per CDR3 protein. The sample holds about 420,000 distinct CDR3 sequences; about two thirds are singletons and the top ten take more than 3.5%. The sample was sorted CD4+, CD8+, or CD8+CD57+ T cells (not recorded which) from PBMCs. These receptors were collected from a human donor in good health, serving as a control.

Regarding this clonotype: At one boundary the junction diverges from the germline segment, which might be a read error. The chain employs TRBV10-3 and TRBJ2-1; TRBD2 agrees at 9 bases. The CDR3 spans 15 residues. Germline CDR1 reads ENHRY; CDR2 reads SYGVKD. In DNA, the CDR3 is TGTGCCAGCAGCAGCGGGGGGCTCTCCTACAATGGGCAGTTCTTC. This translates into CASSSGGLSYNGQFF.

Worth noting for this clonotype: The junction and the germline gene differ at one end; a read error may be behind it. V gene TRBV4-1 combines with J gene TRBJ2-3; D might be TRBD2 (6 bases). Germline V gene data show CDR1 as MGHRA and CDR2 as YSYEKL. The CDR3 contains 16 residues. CDR3 region: CARRSTQTRRADTQYF. The CDR3 region has the DNA TGCGCCCGCAGAAGTACCCAGACTAGAAGAGCAGATACGCAGTATTTT.

This clonotype was counted a single time. This rearrangement joins TRBV7-2 to TRBJ1-1; 8 nucleotides line up with TRBD1. Per the germline V gene, CDR1 is SGHTA and CDR2 is FQGNSA. The trim removed 1 base at V and 11 bases at J, leaving 15 bases unmatched. The CDR3 sequence is 16 residues long. The CDR3 protein is CASSLGTGGVYEQAFF. CDR3 sequence (DNA): TGTGCCAGCAGCTTAGGAACAGGGGGAGTCTACGAGCAGGCTTTCTTT.

In the case of this clonotype: An end of the junction does not agree with germline; a read error may underlie this. The V gene is TRBV7-3, the J gene TRBJ2-3, with D maybe TRBD1 (7 bases). This CDR3 is built from 16 residues. The germline CDR1 and CDR2 sequences are SGHTA and FQGTGA. DNA for the CDR3: TGCGCCAGCAGCCAAGGGGGCCGGGCGGGAATTGATACGCAGTATTTT. Translated: CASSQGGRAGIDTQYF. The full variable domain, its missing parts supplied by reference TRBV7-3 and TRBJ2-3, is GAGVSQTPSNKVTEKGKYVELRCDPISGHTALYWYRQSLGQGPEFLIYFQGTGAADDSGLPNDRFFAVRPEGSVSTLKIQRTERGDSAVYLCASSQGGRAGIDTQYFGPGTRLTVL.

This clonotype has ten or more counts. CDR3 coding DNA: TGTGCCACCGGGACAGAGCAAGAGACCCAGTACTTC. Protein product: CATGTEQETQYF. The chain has TRBV5-6 and TRBJ2-5; the match to TRBD1 covers 7 bases. Per the germline V gene, CDR1 is SGHDT and CDR2 is YYEEEE. CDR3 size: 12 residues. The V and J ends lost 9 bases and 2 bases, in that order; junction bases with no gene match: 4.

This clonotype was seen ten or more times. V and J are TRBV19 and TRBJ2-7; perhaps TRBD1 as D (5 bases). Per the germline V gene, CDR1 is LNHDA and CDR2 is SQIVND (reference sequence). V dropped 3 bases and J dropped 2 bases, with 11 bases sitting between them. The CDR3 is 14 residues long. CDR3 coding DNA: TGTGCCAGTAGTATGAGGACACTGACCTACGAGCAGTACTTC. It yields the protein CASSMRTLTYEQYF.

This rearrangement joins TRBV29-1 to TRBJ2-3, with 8 bases aligning to TRBD2. This CDR3 has 14 residues. Looked up from germline, CDR1 is SQVTM and CDR2 is ANQGSEA. Trimming cost V 6 bases and J 3 bases; bases outside gene matches: 8. CDR3 coding DNA: TGCAGCGTCTCAAGGGCGGGGGGTACAGATACGCAGTATTTT. Residues: CSVSRAGGTDTQYF.

The J gene is TRBJ1-6, the V gene TRBV5-4; D remains ambiguous. The CDR3 extends over 15 amino acids. Germline CDR1 and CDR2: SGHNT and YYREEE (reference sequence). Trimming pared 3 bases from V and 5 bases from J, leaving 12 bases between. CDR3: CASSSQDRDNSPLHF. The CDR3 coding sequence is TGTGCCAGCAGCTCACAAGACCGAGATAATTCACCCCTCCACTTT. The entire variable domain, with the rest obtained from reference TRBV5-4 and TRBJ1-6, is as follows: ETGVTQSPTHLIKTRGQQVTLRCSSQSGHNTVSWYQQALGQGPQFIFQYYREEENGRGNFPPRFSGLQFPNYSSELNVNALELDDSALYLCASSSQDRDNSPLHFGNGTRLTVT.

The chain recombines TRBV7-3 with TRBJ2-5; maybe TRBD2 (5 bases). V dropped 3 bases and J dropped 7 bases, with 12 bases sitting between them. The CDR3 runs to 13 residues. Per germline, CDR1 SGHTA and CDR2 FQGTGA. CDR3 in DNA: TGTGCCAGCAGCTTTGGCCGGGGTGCGACCCAGTACTTC. This gives the protein CASSFGRGATQYF.

In its sample, this clonotype was seen many times. The chain is built from TRBV5-8 and TRBJ1-2, with TRBD1 identical over 7 bases. After removal of 4 bases from V and 7 bases from J, the junction contained 7 bases not matched to a gene. Germline assignment: CDR1 SGHTS and CDR2 YDEGEE. CDR3 length equals 13 residues. The chain's CDR3 is CASSRTGLGGYTF. The CDR3 DNA reads TGTGCCAGCAGCCGGACAGGTTTAGGTGGCTACACCTTC.

This clonotype was seen only a few times. This sequence may be a read error, since a much larger clone differs from it by one base. V and J are TRBV6-2 or TRBV6-3 and TRBJ1-1, with D uncertain. CDR3 length: 13 amino acids. CDR1 MNHEY and CDR2 SVGEGT come from the germline V gene. This chain's CDR3 is CASSYNGNTEALF. Here the CDR3 DNA reads TGTGCCAGCAGTTACAACGGCAACACTGAAGCTCTCTTT.

V usage is TRBV25-1 and J usage is TRBJ2-3; 8 bases are shared with TRBD1. This CDR3 spans 15 amino acids. Germline CDR1 and CDR2: MGHDK and SYGVNS. With 4 bases clipped from V and 12 bases from J, the junction kept 15 bases outside the gene matches. CDR3 in DNA: TGTGCCAGCAGTGCTCTAGCAGGGGGCACACCTAGTCAGTATTTT. Its translation is CASSALAGGTPSQYF.

Comment on this clonotype: At one end, the junction sequence differs from germline, possibly due to a read error. This rearrangement joins TRBV9 to TRBJ1-1; D is uncertain. CDR1 is SGDLS and CDR2 is YYNGEE in the germline V gene. The CDR3 has 14 residues. CDR3 sequence reads: CASSQERTVTDALF. CDR3 nucleotides: TGTGCCAGCAGCCAAGAACGTACAGTCACCGACGCGCTCTTT.

This clonotype was observed a few times. The final CDR3 position lacks the conserved phenylalanine or tryptophan, pointing to a likely read error. No DNA is shown, since the ends of the CDR3 on it are uncertain; the CDR3 is the one TCRdb lists. The chain joins TRBV7-2 to TRBJ2-3. Germline lookup yields CDR1 SGHTA and CDR2 FQGNSA. The CDR3 contains 11 residues when both ends are counted. The CDR3 sequence: CASSLPDTQCL.

This clonotype was recorded once. This chain joins TRBV11-1 and TRBJ1-2, with TRBD1 as a possible D gene (5 bases). Trimming removed 5 bases from V and 6 bases from J, with 19 bases in between. The CDR3 has 15 residues. The V gene's germline CDR1 is SGHAT and CDR2 FQDESV (reference sequence). CDR3 sequence (DNA): TGTGCCAGCAGCGCTTTCGGGGCTAGCCTCGATGGCTACACCTTC. Protein sequence: CASSAFGASLDGYTF.

Note on this clonotype: The conserved final phenylalanine or tryptophan is absent from the CDR3, which likely points to a read error. It is unclear where the CDR3 begins or ends on the DNA, so no DNA is shown, and the CDR3 is as TCRdb lists it. The chain links TRBV7-3 to TRBJ2-7. The germline V gene encodes CDR1 SGHTA and CDR2 FQGTGA. The CDR3 adds up to 12 amino acids, both ends counted. CDR3 protein: CASSLRDCERYS.

This sequence joins TRBV2 and TRBJ1-6, with D possibly TRBD1 on 6 matching bases. Germline CDR1 and CDR2: SNHLY and FYNNEI. The CDR3 length is 15 residues. V gave up 3 bases and J gave up 5 bases, with 11 bases separating them. The CDR3 DNA follows: TGTGCCAGCAGTGACATCGGACAGCATAATTCACCCCTCCACTTT. Translated: CASSDIGQHNSPLHF.

Regarding this clonotype: This CDR3 fails to terminate in the conserved phenylalanine or tryptophan, so it likely reflects a read error. No DNA is shown, since the ends of the CDR3 on it are uncertain; the CDR3 is the one TCRdb lists. V is TRBV7-3 and J is TRBJ2-2; the table calls TRBD2, which could not be checked here. Including both end residues, the CDR3 is 15 amino acids long. Germline loops: CDR1 SGHTA, CDR2 FQGTGA. The CDR3 loop is CASSMGLDADTQYFV.

The J gene is TRBJ1-2, the V gene TRBV20-1; D is uncertain. The CDR3 is 12 amino acids. Germline CDR1 reads DFQATT; CDR2 reads SNEGSKA (reference sequence). Trimming shortened V by 6 bases and J by 5 bases, and 13 bases separated the two germline ends. CDR3 coding DNA: TGCAGTGCGGGAGACGATAGATATGGCTACACCTTC. Its protein product is CSAGDDRYGYTF.

This clonotype appeared many times. The rearrangement joins TRBV12-5 to TRBJ1-5, with D tentatively TRBD1 (6 bases). Trimming pared 8 bases from V and 6 bases from J, leaving 11 bases between. The CDR3 runs to 12 residues. The V gene's germline CDR1 is LGHNT and CDR2 FRNRAP. The CDR3 region is CASNRVGQPQHF. CDR3 nucleotide sequence: TGTGCTAGTAACAGGGTTGGTCAGCCCCAGCATTTT.

This chain links TRBV10-3 with TRBJ2-1; 15 bases align to TRBD2. This CDR3 has 16 amino acids. The V gene's germline CDR1 is ENHRY and CDR2 SYGVKD. Unmatched junction bases numbered 3, after V lost 5 bases and J lost 4 bases. This CDR3 is CAISSGLAGGYNEQFF. As DNA, the CDR3 is TGTGCCATCAGTTCCGGACTAGCGGGGGGGTACAATGAGCAGTTCTTC.

CDR3 in amino acids: CASSLRSGADTQYTF. The CDR3 DNA reads as TGTGCCAGCAGCTTAAGGTCAGGGGCAGATACGCAGTATACCTTC. The chain combines TRBV7-2 with TRBJ1-2; the D gene is possibly TRBD1 (6 bases). This CDR3 spans 15 amino acids. CDR1 and CDR2 from the germline V gene are SGHTA and FQGNSA. Between the trimmed V and J ends, which lost 2 bases and 14 bases, there was a span of 24 bases. The variable domain in full, with the rest retrieved from reference TRBV7-2 and TRBJ1-2, is GAGVSQSPSNKVTEKGKDVELRCDPISGHTALYWYRQSLGQGLEFLIYFQGNSAPDKSGLPSDRFSAERTGGSVSTLTIQRTQQEDSAVYLCASSLRSGADTQYTFGSGTRLTVV.

This clonotype has a count of ten or more. The chain couples TRBV11-2 to TRBJ2-1; perhaps TRBD1 as D (6 bases). V was shortened by 5 bases and J by 5 bases, with 10 bases between the two germline ends. The CDR3 is 13 residues long. Germline CDR1 SGHAT, CDR2 FQNNGV. The CDR3 nucleotides are TGTGCCAGCAGCCCCGGGGACAACAATGAGCAGTTCTTC. This sequence encodes CASSPGDNNEQFF.

Remarks on this clonotype: The CDR3 does not close with the conserved phenylalanine or tryptophan, likely indicating a read error. It is unclear where the CDR3 begins or ends on the DNA, so no DNA is shown, and the CDR3 is as TCRdb lists it. The CDR3 loop reads CASRDRDVD. This chain links TRBV19 with TRBJ1-4; the table gives TRBD1 as D, unverified against the DNA. From its first to its last residue, the CDR3 has 9 amino acids. The germline gives CDR1 LNHDA, CDR2 SQIVND (reference sequence).

This chain connects TRBV10-2 to TRBJ1-6; possible D gene TRBD1, 5 bases. The DNA end favors TRBJ1-5, so the J call may be wrong. Germline V gene data show CDR1 as WSHSY and CDR2 as SAAADI. The length of the CDR3 is 14 residues. In nucleotides, the CDR3 is TGCGCCAGCAGTGTGGGGGGGGGTCCAGCAACGCAGCATTTT. Translation: CASSVGGGPATQHF.

The rearrangement joins TRBV20-1 to TRBJ2-5, with D unresolved. Germline V gene lookup returns CDR1 DFQATT and CDR2 SNEGSKA (reference sequence). The CDR3 loop spans 12 amino acids. V shed 2 bases and J shed 4 bases, with 8 bases lying between them. In DNA form, the CDR3 reads TGCAGTGCTAGATACGCTACAGAGACCCAGTACTTC. Residues: CSARYATETQYF.

This clonotype has at least ten counts. The DNA for the CDR3 is TGTGCCAGCAGTACAGACCGGGACAGGGGTTTATACGAGCAGTACTTC. It yields the protein CASSTDRDRGLYEQYF. The chain employs TRBV12-3 or TRBV12-4 and TRBJ2-7, with 10 bases identical to TRBD1. With V trimmed by 5 bases and J by 4 bases, 11 bases remained unmatched. CDR3 length equals 16 residues.

The chain employs TRBV6-4 and TRBJ1-1, with unresolved D. Germline lookup yields CDR1 MRHNA and CDR2 SNTAGT. V lost 0 bases and J lost 2, with 13 bases in between. The CDR3 totals 16 residues. The CDR3 here is CASSDSGRPSNTEAFF. The DNA of the CDR3 is TGTGCCAGCAGTGACTCAGGCCGTCCTAGCAACACTGAAGCTTTCTTT.

The chain joins TRBV5-1 to TRBJ1-2; TRBD1 is a possible D gene (6 bases). Germline CDR1 reads SGHRS; CDR2 reads YFSETQ. The CDR3 covers 16 residues. V was shortened by 4 bases and J by 2 bases, with 18 bases between the two germline ends. The CDR3 is CASSRGDGSVNYGYTF. The CDR3 nucleotides read TGCGCCAGCAGCAGGGGGGACGGCAGTGTAAACTATGGCTACACCTTC.

This clonotype appeared a few times. This chain joins TRBV18 and TRBJ2-4; D might be TRBD2 (7 bases). V was cut by 5 bases and J by 8 bases, with 13 bases left in between. This CDR3 region has 13 residues. Germline V gene sequence: CDR1 KGHSH, CDR2 LQKENI. In DNA, the CDR3 is TGTGCCAGCTCAAGGGAGGGGGTAGACATTCAGTACTTC. Encoded protein: CASSREGVDIQYF.

This clonotype was counted ten times or more. The gene calls are TRBV11-2 and TRBJ1-2; D is unresolved. This CDR3 is 14 amino acids long. CDR1 SGHAT and CDR2 FQNNGV come from the germline V gene. V lost 1 base, J lost 5 bases, and 11 bases lay in between. As DNA, the CDR3 is TGTGCCAGCAGCTTAGCCGGGCTCCTTTATGGCTACACCTTC. Its protein is CASSLAGLLYGYTF.

On this clonotype: The junction differs from germline at one of its ends, possibly a read error. J is TRBJ1-2 and V is TRBV7-6; D call uncertain. Germline V gene data show CDR1 as SGHVS and CDR2 as FNYEAQ. The CDR3 consists of 13 residues. This CDR3 reads CASSNAVAREQSF. Here the CDR3 DNA reads TGTGCCAGCAGCAACGCAGTGGCCCGTGAGCAGTCCTTC.